Listed below are T cell receptor beta chains from one sample, sequenced in a study of regulatory T cells in long-lasting Graves disease. TCRdb fed the multiplex PCR reads into MiXCR, producing one record per CDR3 protein. The sample lists 550,000 to 650,000 distinct CDR3 sequences; 15% to 20% were seen once. These data also featured in a second study, about T cells in Graves' hyperthyroidism and ophthalmopathy.

This specimen was peripheral blood mononuclear cells (PBMCs), taken at new diagnosis, from a patient treated with antithyroid drugs. These receptors all stem from a man younger than 35 with Graves disease. The CDR3 runs from the conserved cysteine through the conserved F or W.

V	CDR3
TRBV7-9	CASSFRGTINEQFF
TRBV20-1	CSARMPSGNTDTQYF
TRBV11-2	CASSGLAGIRGNEQFF
TRBV7-2	CASSPRTGRSYEQYF
TRBV30	CAWGHSVYNEQFF
TRBV6-1	CASSRTGSYEQYF
TRBV5-5	CASSLAPSQHDQPQHF
TRBV20-1	CSAPPDATKRETQYF
TRBV20-1	CSARSRRGGSEAFF
TRBV7-8	CASSLGQGLFSYEQYF
TRBV11-2	CASSLGGGGFRDEQFF
TRBV20-1	CSARAPSAHTQYF
TRBV18	CASRTSGSREQYF
TRBV19	CASSMMTSDWQFF
TRBV30	CAWLVPDTQYF
TRBV7-9	CASSSGTLPATDTQYF
TRBV7-3	CASSLTWGQGAFF
TRBV10-3	CAISSGGNTEAFF
TRBV2	CASSGGVEAFF
TRBV6-2/TRBV6-3	CASSLGTSGRKEQFF
TRBV20-1	CSASGGMGQPQHF
TRBV5-1	CASSFTSDSNQPQHF
TRBV5-1	CASSLAGEGAQYF
TRBV2	CASSSLGFYGYTF
TRBV5-1	CASSIEVGADTQYF
TRBV12-3/TRBV12-4	CASSLNTMAGQYF
TRBV4-1	CASSRGLAGAYEQYF
TRBV20-1	CSASFTRETQYF
TRBV15	CATSRGPGTSGYEQYF
TRBV10-3	CAISPGQGLYEQYF
TRBV7-9	CASGPGWDRSETQYF
TRBV29-1	CSVRRNRGRETQYF
TRBV6-2/TRBV6-3	CASSYSRGRSYEQYF
TRBV24-1	CATSDYPDRVQPQHF
TRBV5-1	CASSPEGDRIYEQYF
TRBV10-2	CASSESSGVDYSYNEQFF
TRBV19	CASSAARFRDDIYSGRLYNEQFF
TRBV2	CASIGTSGERPYNEQFF
TRBV6-2/TRBV6-3	CASTKTGREYEQYF
TRBV5-4	CASSFSDRGYNEQFF
TRBV6-1	CASSHDREAGKLFF
TRBV20-1	CSARPIAEYNEQFF
TRBV12-3/TRBV12-4	CASSPGDRRTQETQYF
TRBV28	CASSIPGLGEPQHF
TRBV5-6	CASSLGTRYEQYF